This record covers a single T cell receptor beta chain. This sample was included in a study of shared clonotypes between healthy human individuals. V lost 4 bases, J lost 0 bases, and 10 bases lay in between. The CDR3 loop spans 15 amino acids. Per the germline V gene, CDR1 is KGHSH and CDR2 is LQKENI. The authors distributed each subset's genomic DNA evenly over several immunoSEQ plates. Assay: immunoSEQ multiplex PCR; the TCRdb copy retains only in-frame clones and omits some. The sample records some 480,000 clones, roughly 85% being singletons. This TCR was sampled from a woman aged 35 to 49 in good health. Some clones in this sample may be carry-over from other donors' samples. The sample was PBMCs. The rearrangement joins TRBV18 to TRBJ2-1; D possibly corresponds to TRBD2 (6 bases). The CDR3 sequence is CASSRWDSSYNEQFF. DNA for the CDR3: TGTGCCAGCTCACGCTGGGACTCCTCCTACAATGAGCAGTTCTTC.